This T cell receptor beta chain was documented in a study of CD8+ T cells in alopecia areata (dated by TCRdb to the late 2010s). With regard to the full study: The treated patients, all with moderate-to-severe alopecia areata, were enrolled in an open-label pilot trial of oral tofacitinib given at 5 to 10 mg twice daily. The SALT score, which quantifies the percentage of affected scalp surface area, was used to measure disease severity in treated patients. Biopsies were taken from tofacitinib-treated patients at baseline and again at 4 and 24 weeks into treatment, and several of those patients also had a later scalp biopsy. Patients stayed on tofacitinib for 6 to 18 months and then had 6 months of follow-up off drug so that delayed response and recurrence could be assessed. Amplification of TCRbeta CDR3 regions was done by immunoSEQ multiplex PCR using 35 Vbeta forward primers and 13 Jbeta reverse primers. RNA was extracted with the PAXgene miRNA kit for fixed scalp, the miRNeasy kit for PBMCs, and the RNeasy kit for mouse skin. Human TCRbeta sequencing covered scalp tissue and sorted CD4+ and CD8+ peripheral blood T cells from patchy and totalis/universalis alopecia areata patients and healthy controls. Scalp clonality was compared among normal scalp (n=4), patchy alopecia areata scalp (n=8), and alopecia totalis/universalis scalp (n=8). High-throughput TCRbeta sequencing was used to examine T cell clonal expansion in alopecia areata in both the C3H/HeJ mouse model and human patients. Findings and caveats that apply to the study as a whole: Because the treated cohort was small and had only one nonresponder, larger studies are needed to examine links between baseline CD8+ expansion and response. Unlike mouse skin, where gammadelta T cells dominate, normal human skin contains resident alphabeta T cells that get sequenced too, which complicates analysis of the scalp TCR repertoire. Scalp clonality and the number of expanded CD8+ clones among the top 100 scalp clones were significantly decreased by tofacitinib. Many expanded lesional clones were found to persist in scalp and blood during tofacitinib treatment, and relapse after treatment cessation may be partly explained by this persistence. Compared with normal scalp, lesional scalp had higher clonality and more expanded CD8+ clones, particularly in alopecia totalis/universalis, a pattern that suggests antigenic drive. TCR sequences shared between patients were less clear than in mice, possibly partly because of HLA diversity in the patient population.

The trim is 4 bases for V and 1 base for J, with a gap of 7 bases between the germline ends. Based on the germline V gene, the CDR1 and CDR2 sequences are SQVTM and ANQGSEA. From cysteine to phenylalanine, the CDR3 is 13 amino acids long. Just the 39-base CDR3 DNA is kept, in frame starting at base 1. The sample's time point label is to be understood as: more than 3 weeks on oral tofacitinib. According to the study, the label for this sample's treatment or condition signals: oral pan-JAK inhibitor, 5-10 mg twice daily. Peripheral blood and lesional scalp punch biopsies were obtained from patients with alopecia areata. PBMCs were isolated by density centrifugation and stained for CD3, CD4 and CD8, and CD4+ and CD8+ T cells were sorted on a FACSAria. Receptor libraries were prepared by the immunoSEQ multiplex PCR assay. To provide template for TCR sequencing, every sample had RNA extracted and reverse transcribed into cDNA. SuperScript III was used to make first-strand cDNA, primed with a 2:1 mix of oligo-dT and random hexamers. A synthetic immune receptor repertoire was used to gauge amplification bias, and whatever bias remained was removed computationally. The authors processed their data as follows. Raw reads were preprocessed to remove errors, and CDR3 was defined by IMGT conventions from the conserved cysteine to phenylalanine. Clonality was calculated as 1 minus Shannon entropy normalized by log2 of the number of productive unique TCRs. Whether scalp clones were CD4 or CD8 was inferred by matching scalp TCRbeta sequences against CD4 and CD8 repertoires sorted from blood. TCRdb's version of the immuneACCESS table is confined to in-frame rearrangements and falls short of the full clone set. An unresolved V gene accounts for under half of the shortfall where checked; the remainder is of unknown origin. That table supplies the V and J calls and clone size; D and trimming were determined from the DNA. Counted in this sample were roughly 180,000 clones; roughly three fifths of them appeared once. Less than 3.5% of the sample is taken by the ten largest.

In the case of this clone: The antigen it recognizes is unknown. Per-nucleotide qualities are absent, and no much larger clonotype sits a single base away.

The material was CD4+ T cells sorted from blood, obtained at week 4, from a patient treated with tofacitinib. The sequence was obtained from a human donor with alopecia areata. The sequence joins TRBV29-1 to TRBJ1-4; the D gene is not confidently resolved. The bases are TGCAGCGTTGCTGGGAGAACTAATGAAAAACTGTTTTTT. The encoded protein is CSVAGRTNEKLFF.